These T cell receptor beta chains were read from a single sample in a study of shared clonotypes between healthy human individuals. Sequencing was performed with immunoSEQ multiplex PCR; in TCRdb, only in-frame clones are kept and a portion is missing. Among roughly 1,500,000 clones listed, just under 99% were seen once. Sequencing was performed on naive CD4+ T cells sorted from blood. The receptors stem from a man aged 30 to 39 in good health. Each CDR3 is given with its conserved first and last residue. Each record gives: D gene, V gene, J gene, CDR3 DNA, CDR3 protein. A D gene is named only where the DNA matches it firmly.

.	TRBV21-1	TRBJ1-1	TGTGCCAGCAACAACCGGGACAGGGGGATTGAAGCTTTCTTT	CASNNRDRGIEAFF
.	TRBV14	TRBJ2-7	TGTGCCAGCAGCCAAGCTCACAGGGTACGGGAGCAGTACTTC	CASSQAHRVREQYF
.	TRBV11-2	TRBJ2-7	TGTGCCAGCAGCGGTGTATGGATCGGCCTGGCCTACGAGCAGTACTTC	CASSGVWIGLAYEQYF
TRBD1	TRBV18	TRBJ1-3	TGTGCCAGCTCACCAGTTGGGACAGGGATCGGAAACACCATATATTTT	CASSPVGTGIGNTIYF
TRBD1	TRBV9	TRBJ2-7	TGTGCCAGCAGCGTAGGGGGACAGGGGTTGGACGAGCAGTACTTC	CASSVGGQGLDEQYF
.	TRBV11-2	TRBJ1-1	TGTGCCAGCAGCCTGAGAGGGACGGGGAACACTGAAGCTTTCTTT	CASSLRGTGNTEAFF
.	TRBV5-6	TRBJ2-1	TGTGCCAGCAGCTTACAAGGGGGACAAATCTACAATGAGCAGTTCTTC	CASSLQGGQIYNEQFF
.	TRBV7-2	TRBJ2-7	TGTGCCAGCAGCTTAGAGACACCCTCCTACGAGCAGTACTTC	CASSLETPSYEQYF
.	TRBV5-1	TRBJ2-1	TGCGCCAGCAAAGAGGGAGACCCCCACAATGAGCAGTTCTTC	CASKEGDPHNEQFF
TRBD1	TRBV27	TRBJ2-7	TGTGCCAGCAGTAAGCGAACTCCAGGACAGGTGGGCGAGCAGTACTTC	CASSKRTPGQVGEQYF
.	TRBV7-9	TRBJ1-5	TGTGCCAGCAGTATGTCAAGCAATCAGCCCCAGCATTTT	CASSMSSNQPQHF
.	TRBV7-8	TRBJ2-2	TGTGCCAGCAGCTACCGGGTCCTCAACACCGGGGAGCTGTTTTTT	CASSYRVLNTGELFF
TRBD1	TRBV27	TRBJ1-1	TGTGCCAGCAGTCCGACAGGGGCCAGCACTGAAGCTTTCTTT	CASSPTGASTEAFF
.	TRBV4-3	TRBJ1-1	TGCGCCAGCAGCCAAGATAACCAGGGATCCGGTTACACTGAAGCTTTCTTT	CASSQDNQGSGYTEAFF